What follows are 8 T cell receptor beta chains derived from one specimen sequenced in a study of T cells after yellow fever vaccination. TCRdb itself ran the 5' RACE reads through MiXCR, one entry per CDR3 protein. The sample holds just over 300,000 distinct CDR3 sequences, approximately 3.8% seen once. Here the sequenced sample was PBMCs, taken on the day of the yellow fever booster vaccination. The receptors stem from a man aged 18 to 29 who received the YFV17D yellow fever vaccine.

This chain joins TRBV14 and TRBJ2-3; 8 bases are a match to TRBD1. CDR1 and CDR2 from the germline V gene are SGHDN and FVKESK. This CDR3 region has 16 residues. V lost 0 bases and J lost 3; bases outside the gene matches: 5. CDR3 DNA: TGTGCCAGCAGCCAAGATAGTGACAGGGGTACAGATACGCAGTATTTT. This sequence encodes CASSQDSDRGTDTQYF.

At least ten counts were recorded for this clonotype. V gene TRBV5-5 combines with J gene TRBJ2-5, with TRBD1 identical over 9 bases. The germline CDR1 and CDR2 sequences are SGHKS and YYEKEE (reference sequence). V shed 2 bases, J shed 5 bases, and the junction held 10 bases outside the gene matches. The CDR3 consists of 16 residues. CDR3 bases: TGTGCCAGCAGCTTAAACAGGGGGCACGATGAGGAGACCCAGTACTTC. Translating it yields CASSLNRGHDEETQYF.

V usage is TRBV6-5 and J usage is TRBJ1-1; 9 bases line up with TRBD1. This CDR3 has 14 residues. CDR1 and CDR2 (germline): MNHEY, SVGAGI. The junction had 4 bases not matched to a gene; V was cut back by 4 bases and J by 4 bases. The CDR3 region is CASSSNRGPTEAFF. The CDR3 DNA reads TGTGCCAGCAGTTCAAACAGGGGGCCCACTGAAGCTTTCTTT.

The sample holds a few counts of this clonotype. The chain links TRBV6-5 to TRBJ1-1; a weak D match, TRBD1 (5 bases). Per the germline V gene, CDR1 is MNHEY and CDR2 is SVGAGI. V lost 5 bases and J 3 bases, leaving 10 bases between the germline ends. This CDR3 is 13 amino acids long. The CDR3: CASSVGTYTEAFF. The CDR3 bases are TGTGCCAGCAGTGTAGGGACCTACACTGAAGCTTTCTTT.

This clonotype has a handful of counts. The rearrangement uses TRBV5-1 and TRBJ1-4; 8 positions match TRBD1. Trimming at V came to 0 bases and at J to 8 bases, leaving 9 bases not matched to a gene. Germline V gene lookup returns CDR1 SGHRS and CDR2 YFSETQ. This CDR3 contains 16 residues. The CDR3 nucleotides read TGCGCCAGCAGCTTGGAGGTGCAGGGGGCGGGAGAAAAACTGTTTTTT. Its translation: CASSLEVQGAGEKLFF.

This clonotype has just a few counts. This rearrangement joins TRBV19 to TRBJ1-5; D ambiguous. CDR3 length: 13 residues. Per germline, CDR1 LNHDA and CDR2 SQIVND (reference sequence). The V end lost 3 bases, the J end lost 6 bases, and 9 bases lay between the germline ends. CDR3: CASSMLYGQPQHF. The CDR3 DNA sequence: TGTGCCAGTAGTATGTTGTATGGTCAGCCCCAGCATTTT.

This clonotype has just a few counts. V usage is TRBV3-1 and J usage is TRBJ2-2; D unclear. The germline V gene has CDR1 LGHDT and CDR2 YNNKEL (reference sequence). CDR3 length: 12 amino acids. The V end was cut by 1 base, the J end by 7 bases, with 4 bases between. This CDR3 reads CASSQGLGELFF. CDR3 DNA sequence: TGTGCCAGCAGCCAAGGGCTCGGGGAGCTGTTTTTT.

This clonotype was observed many times. V is TRBV6-6 and J is TRBJ1-5; weak D call: TRBD1 (6 bases). Trimming removed 8 bases at V and 7 bases at J, with 21 bases between. From germline, CDR1 is MNHNY and CDR2 SVGAGI (reference sequence). The CDR3 totals 15 residues. As DNA, the CDR3 is TGTGCCAGCGCCCCAGGACAGCCCACACTCCAGCCCCAGCATTTT. Protein product: CASAPGQPTLQPQHF.